A single sample is the source of the 22 T cell receptor beta chains below, sequenced in a study of T-cell memory formation after mild COVID-19 (dated by TCRdb to the early 2020s). Library construction relied on 5' RACE. This sample was sequenced with an Illumina NovaSeq 6000. TCRdb took the public reads, trimmed them with fastp at Q25, ran MiXCR for clone calling and kept in-frame beta chains. A single entry per CDR3 protein holds the most common genes and DNA from its merged rows. Within this sample are under 250,000 distinct CDR3 sequences, with 9.5% of them counted one time only. The leading ten clones occupy 3% to 4.5% of the sample. The specimen sequenced was PBMCs or a T cell subset sorted from them (not recorded which). Every receptor here comes from a man in his late teens or twenties who had mild COVID-19 (a few samples of this study predate the infection). The sample titles of this study are shuffled in the database, so cell type and time point are left out; the donor was told from shared clones.

The chain is built from TRBV6-5 and TRBJ2-7; D is possibly TRBD2 (5 bases). The V and J ends lost 0 bases and 0 bases respectively, with 12 bases between them. CDR3 length: 16 amino acids. The germline CDR1 and CDR2 sequences are MNHEY and SVGAGI. CDR3 coding DNA: TGTGCCAGCAGTTACTCCGGCGGGCGGCCCTCCTACGAGCAGTACTTC. Its translation is CASSYSGGRPSYEQYF.

This clonotype was counted many times. The genes are TRBV7-6 and TRBJ1-1, with 10 bases matching TRBD1. Trimming removed 5 bases from V and 3 bases from J; junction bases left unmatched: 3. CDR3 length: 14 amino acids. Germline loops: CDR1 SGHVS, CDR2 FNYEAQ. The CDR3 DNA sequence: TGTGCCAGCAGCGCCGGACAGGGGGACACTGAAGCTTTCTTT. Protein sequence: CASSAGQGDTEAFF.

This clonotype has just a few counts. CDR3 bases: TGTGCCATCAGTGAGTCGAGACAGGCCTCGAACACCGGGGAGCTGTTTTTT. As protein: CAISESRQASNTGELFF. The chain carries TRBV10-3 and TRBJ2-2; perhaps TRBD1 as D (6 bases). CDR1 is ENHRY and CDR2 is SYGVKD in the germline V gene. The CDR3 loop spans 17 amino acids. V lost 0 bases and J lost 0, with 11 bases in between.

Many counts were recorded for this clonotype. The chain has TRBV7-2 and TRBJ2-5; a possible D gene is TRBD2 (5 bases). V lost 5 bases to trimming and J lost 2 bases, with 12 bases between them. The CDR3 is made up of 14 amino acids. Germline-derived CDR1 and CDR2 are SGHTA and FQGNSA. The CDR3 spells CASSPDYLQETQYF. CDR3 coding DNA: TGTGCCAGCAGCCCCGACTACCTACAAGAGACCCAGTACTTC.

V usage is TRBV3-1 and J usage is TRBJ2-5; 7 bases line up with TRBD2. Germline V lookup: CDR1 LGHDT, CDR2 YNNKEL (reference sequence). The CDR3 extends over 15 amino acids. The V gene end was trimmed by 5 bases and the J gene end by 3 bases; junction bases not matched to a gene: 9. CDR3 sequence: CASSALGGAKETQYF. The CDR3 region has the DNA TGTGCCAGCAGCGCCTTGGGAGGGGCCAAAGAGACCCAGTACTTC.

This clonotype has more than one count but fewer than ten. The chain employs TRBV5-1 and TRBJ1-1, with D perhaps TRBD1 (5 bases). This CDR3 comprises 16 residues. The germline CDR1 and CDR2 sequences are SGHRS and YFSETQ. The V and J ends lost 2 bases and 4 bases respectively, with 18 bases between them. CDR3 in amino acids: CASSLGRAGRGTEAFF. The CDR3 region has the DNA TGCGCCAGCAGCTTAGGTCGAGCGGGGCGAGGCACTGAAGCTTTCTTT.

The rearrangement uses TRBV6-5 and TRBJ2-5, with D possibly matching TRBD2 (5 bases). CDR3 size: 14 residues. The germline CDR1 and CDR2 sequences are MNHEY and SVGAGI. V was trimmed by 5 bases and J by 5 bases, leaving 15 bases between them. The CDR3 region has the DNA TGTGCCAGCAGTCCCGGGGTGGGCCATGAGACCCAGTACTTC. It is translated as CASSPGVGHETQYF.

The rearrangement links TRBV20-1 to TRBJ2-1, with 10 nucleotides matching TRBD2. With V trimmed by 6 bases and J by 9 bases, 8 bases remained unmatched. Per the germline V gene, CDR1 is DFQATT and CDR2 is SNEGSKA (reference sequence). The CDR3 consists of 13 residues. The CDR3 DNA reads TGCAGTGCCCCAGCGGGGGGGCCGATTGAGCAGTTCTTC. Its protein product is CSAPAGGPIEQFF.

This clonotype was picked up many times. The chain has TRBV5-1 and TRBJ2-6; no clear D. Trimming shortened V by 6 bases and J by 0 bases, and 7 bases separated the two germline ends. This CDR3 has 14 residues. The V gene's germline CDR1 is SGHRS and CDR2 YFSETQ. CDR3 residues: CASNPISGANVLTF. The CDR3 coding sequence is TGCGCCAGCAACCCGATCTCTGGGGCCAACGTCCTGACTTTC.

The V and J genes are TRBV20-1 and TRBJ2-7; no clear D. The germline V gene encodes CDR1 DFQATT and CDR2 SNEGSKA (reference sequence). This CDR3 comprises 13 residues. V dropped 2 bases and J dropped 2 bases, with 10 bases sitting between them. The CDR3: CSARFLSTYEQYF. The CDR3 coding sequence is TGCAGTGCTAGATTTCTCTCCACCTACGAGCAGTACTTC.

The rearrangement uses TRBV7-9 and TRBJ1-4; a weak D match, TRBD1 (5 bases). The CDR3 contains 15 residues. Trimming pared 5 bases from V and 0 bases from J, leaving 10 bases between. Germline V gene sequence: CDR1 SEHNR, CDR2 FQNEAQ (reference sequence). The CDR3 DNA sequence: TGTGCCAGCAGCCTCGCGGGACCAACTAATGAAAAACTGTTTTTT. This codes for CASSLAGPTNEKLFF.

This clonotype was seen repeatedly, ten times or more. The J gene is TRBJ2-1, the V gene TRBV5-1; D may match TRBD1 or TRBD2 (5 bases each). V was trimmed by 0 bases and J by 12 bases, leaving 10 bases between them. The germline gives CDR1 SGHRS, CDR2 YFSETQ. The CDR3 has 12 residues. CDR3 nucleotides: TGCGCCAGCAGCTTGGACCCAGGGAGGCAGTTCTTC. It encodes CASSLDPGRQFF.

The sample holds a few counts of this clonotype. V usage is TRBV28 and J usage is TRBJ1-5, with no clear D. The CDR3 is 11 residues long. V lost 5 bases and J 7 bases, leaving 6 bases between the germline ends. Germline V gene sequence: CDR1 MDHEN, CDR2 SYDVKM. The CDR3 nucleotides are TGTGCCAGCAGTGAGGGACAGCCCCAGCATTTT. It specifies CASSEGQPQHF.

This clonotype was observed at least ten times. The chain combines TRBV5-1 with TRBJ1-1; D is ambiguous. V lost 5 bases and J 2 bases, leaving 10 bases between the germline ends. CDR1 and CDR2 (germline): SGHRS, YFSETQ. The CDR3 has 13 amino acids. The CDR3, as DNA: TGCGCCAGCAGAGGAGACCCCAACACTGAAGCTTTCTTT. Translation: CASRGDPNTEAFF.

A few counts support this clonotype. The genes are TRBV2 and TRBJ2-1, with 12 nucleotides matching TRBD2. CDR3 length equals 17 residues. Germline values: CDR1 SNHLY, CDR2 FYNNEI. J gave up 1 base and V 6 bases, and 7 bases lay outside the gene matches. In DNA form, the CDR3 reads TGTGCCAGCAGAATTACTAGCGGGGGGTTTTCCTACAATGAGCAGTTCTTC. Protein sequence: CASRITSGGFSYNEQFF.

The chain couples TRBV10-1 to TRBJ1-1, with D possibly matching TRBD1 (5 bases). Germline lookup yields CDR1 WNHNN and CDR2 SYGVQD (reference sequence). The V gene lost 7 bases and the J gene lost 1 base, with 22 bases spanning the gap. The CDR3 has 17 residues. In DNA, the CDR3 is TGCGCCAGCACCGACCTAACGGGACGGTATGGGAACACTGAAGCTTTCTTT. Translation: CASTDLTGRYGNTEAFF.

The chain joins TRBV10-3 to TRBJ1-1, with D hard to call. From germline, CDR1 is ENHRY and CDR2 SYGVKD. V lost 6 bases and J lost 1, with 9 bases in between. The CDR3 has 13 residues. The CDR3 spells CAIRSSGNTEAFF. CDR3 DNA sequence: TGTGCCATCAGGTCCTCAGGGAACACTGAAGCTTTCTTT.

This chain links TRBV20-1 with TRBJ1-3; TRBD1 agrees at 9 bases. J lost 0 bases, V lost 6 bases, and 6 bases had no gene match. CDR1 and CDR2 (germline): DFQATT, SNEGSKA (reference sequence). CDR3 length: 15 residues. This CDR3 is CSARDRASSGNTIYF. In nucleotides, the CDR3 is TGCAGTGCCAGGGACAGGGCCAGCTCTGGAAACACCATATATTTT.

In regard to this clonotype: Since a much larger clone is just one base distant, this may be a read error. The rearrangement uses TRBV7-3 and TRBJ2-2, with D maybe TRBD2 (5 bases). The CDR3 contains 15 residues. Germline CDR1 reads SGHTA; CDR2 reads FQGTGA. V was clipped by 1 base and J by 6 bases, with 12 bases between them. Here the CDR3 reads CASSLIAWSPGELFF. For the CDR3, the DNA is TGTGCCAGCAGCTTAATAGCGTGGAGCCCCGGGGAGCTGTTTTTT. Variable domain in full (rest from reference TRBV7-3 and TRBJ2-2): GAGVSQTPSNKVTEKGKYVELRCDPISGHTALYWYRQSLGQGPEFLIYFQGTGAADDSGLPNDRFFAVRPEGSVSTLKIQRTERGDSAVYLCASSLIAWSPGELFFGEGSRLTVL.

This clonotype has a count of ten or more. The chain uses TRBV4-3 and TRBJ1-2; 7 bases are shared with TRBD1. Germline V CDR1 and CDR2: LGHNA, YSLEER. The CDR3 length is 15 residues. The V gene end was trimmed by 1 base and the J gene end by 0 bases; junction bases not matched to a gene: 2. The CDR3 nucleotides are TGCGCCAGCAGCCAAGCCGGGACAGCTAACTATGGCTACACCTTC. Protein sequence: CASSQAGTANYGYTF.

This clonotype appeared a few times. The CDR3 region is CASSARDRGYNEQFF. CDR3 DNA: TGTGCCAGCAGCGCAAGGGACAGGGGGTACAATGAGCAGTTCTTC. The rearrangement joins TRBV7-9 to TRBJ2-1; 11 nucleotides match TRBD1. Trimming removed 5 bases from V and 4 bases from J; junction bases left unmatched: 4. From germline, CDR1 is SEHNR and CDR2 FQNEAQ (reference sequence). CDR3 size: 15 residues.

The chain joins TRBV28 to TRBJ2-3; TRBD2 matches at 9 bases. Germline V gene data show CDR1 as MDHEN and CDR2 as SYDVKM. V lost 7 bases to trimming and J lost 6 bases; unmatched junction nucleotides: 8. The CDR3 is 14 amino acids. DNA for the CDR3: TGTGCCAGCACCTCCAGCGGGGGGCGGGATACGCAGTATTTT. Amino acid sequence: CASTSSGGRDTQYF.